A selection of T cell receptor beta chains follows, all from one sample in a study of T cells in Graves' hyperthyroidism and ophthalmopathy. Each CDR3 protein is one row after TCRdb ran MiXCR on the multiplex PCR reads. The data show about 690,000 distinct CDR3 sequences, around a sixth seen once. Specimen: blood. Receptor source: a man over 45 with Graves' hyperthyroidism. CDR3s include the opening cysteine and the closing phenylalanine or tryptophan. The order of the fields is CDR3 DNA, CDR3 protein, J gene, V gene, clone size, D gene. D genes are given only for firm matches. Clone size is stated in some rows and not others, as once, few, many or a class when expanded.

cdr3_nt: TGTGCCAGCACCCCGGGGGATTCGAACACTGAAGCTTTCTTT; cdr3_aa: CASTPGDSNTEAFF; j_call: TRBJ1-1; v_call: TRBV3-1; clone_size: -; d_call: -
cdr3_nt: TGCGCCAGCAGCTTGCGGTTCGGGAAGGCAGATACGCAGTATTTT; cdr3_aa: CASSLRFGKADTQYF; j_call: TRBJ2-3; v_call: TRBV5-1; clone_size: -; d_call: -
cdr3_nt: TGTGCCAGCAGCCTACAGGGGAACAATCAGCCCCAGCATTTT; cdr3_aa: CASSLQGNNQPQHF; j_call: TRBJ1-5; v_call: TRBV5-6; clone_size: -; d_call: TRBD1
cdr3_nt: TGTGCCAGTAGTGTAAACCAGGGTTATAATGAAAAACTGTTTTTT; cdr3_aa: CASSVNQGYNEKLFF; j_call: TRBJ1-4; v_call: TRBV19; clone_size: -; d_call: -
cdr3_nt: TGTGCCAGCAGGGGGAGCGGGAGGGGTGATGAGCAGTTCTTC; cdr3_aa: CASRGSGRGDEQFF; j_call: TRBJ2-1; v_call: TRBV28; clone_size: many; d_call: TRBD2
cdr3_nt: TGTGCCATCAGGCGGGACAGGGATGAAAAACTGTTTTTT; cdr3_aa: CAIRRDRDEKLFF; j_call: TRBJ1-4; v_call: TRBV2; clone_size: few; d_call: TRBD1
cdr3_nt: TGTGCCAGCAGCTTAGGGGACCCAAGCAATCAGCCCCAGCATTTT; cdr3_aa: CASSLGDPSNQPQHF; j_call: TRBJ1-5; v_call: TRBV7-2; clone_size: many; d_call: -
cdr3_nt: TGTGCCAGCAGTGAAATGGGGGCAGGGATGAACACTGAAGCTTTCTTT; cdr3_aa: CASSEMGAGMNTEAFF; j_call: TRBJ1-1; v_call: TRBV2; clone_size: many; d_call: -
cdr3_nt: TGTGCCAGCAGGAAGACAGGGGCGTATACTGAAGCTTTCTTT; cdr3_aa: CASRKTGAYTEAFF; j_call: TRBJ1-1; v_call: TRBV12-3/TRBV12-4; clone_size: -; d_call: TRBD1
cdr3_nt: TGTGCCAGCAGTGATCTCTCCTACGAGCAGTACTTC; cdr3_aa: CASSDLSYEQYF; j_call: TRBJ2-7; v_call: TRBV2; clone_size: many; d_call: -
cdr3_nt: TGTGCCAGCAGTTTCTCCACGGGCTTGGGCAATGAGCAGTTCTTC; cdr3_aa: CASSFSTGLGNEQFF; j_call: TRBJ2-1; v_call: TRBV12-3/TRBV12-4; clone_size: few; d_call: -
cdr3_nt: TGCAGTGCTAGAGCAGACAGGGTATACTATGGCTACACCTTC; cdr3_aa: CSARADRVYYGYTF; j_call: TRBJ1-2; v_call: TRBV20-1; clone_size: many; d_call: TRBD1
cdr3_nt: TGTGCCAGCAGCCCAGGGGCGGGAGAATTCGATGAGCAGTTCTTC; cdr3_aa: CASSPGAGEFDEQFF; j_call: TRBJ2-1; v_call: TRBV7-6; clone_size: many; d_call: -
cdr3_nt: TGTGCCAGCAGCTCCAGCCGGTTAGATGTGGCCTTCCGGGAGCAGTACTTC; cdr3_aa: CASSSSRLDVAFREQYF; j_call: TRBJ2-7; v_call: TRBV7-9; clone_size: few; d_call: -
cdr3_nt: TGCGCCAGCAGCTCCTACTCACCGGCCCGGGAGACCCAGTACTTC; cdr3_aa: CASSSYSPARETQYF; j_call: TRBJ2-5; v_call: TRBV5-1; clone_size: -; d_call: -
cdr3_nt: TGTGCCAGCACCCCTTTGGGGCTAACCTACGAGCAGTACTTC; cdr3_aa: CASTPLGLTYEQYF; j_call: TRBJ2-7; v_call: TRBV6-2/TRBV6-3; clone_size: -; d_call: -
cdr3_nt: TGTGCCTCCGGGATTCAGGGAACCACTGAAGCTTTCTTT; cdr3_aa: CASGIQGTTEAFF; j_call: TRBJ1-1; v_call: TRBV9; clone_size: -; d_call: -
cdr3_nt: TGTGCCAGCAGCCTTCGTGAGAGGGACAGAAACTCTGGGGCCAACGTCCTGACTTTC; cdr3_aa: CASSLRERDRNSGANVLTF; j_call: TRBJ2-6; v_call: TRBV7-8; clone_size: -; d_call: TRBD1
cdr3_nt: TGCAGCGTTCCAGGGTTTCGGGAAGAGACCCAGTACTTC; cdr3_aa: CSVPGFREETQYF; j_call: TRBJ2-5; v_call: TRBV29-1; clone_size: many; d_call: -
cdr3_nt: TGTGCCAGCAGCGCATTCGGACAGTCTTACTCCTACGAGCAGTACTTC; cdr3_aa: CASSAFGQSYSYEQYF; j_call: TRBJ2-7; v_call: TRBV7-9; clone_size: many; d_call: -
cdr3_nt: TGTGCCAGCAGCCAAGGGACCCTCCAAGGGGATACGCAGTATTTT; cdr3_aa: CASSQGTLQGDTQYF; j_call: TRBJ2-3; v_call: TRBV4-2; clone_size: once; d_call: -
cdr3_nt: TGTGCCAGTATGAGGACAGTCCTGAACACTGAAGCTTTCTTT; cdr3_aa: CASMRTVLNTEAFF; j_call: TRBJ1-1; v_call: TRBV2; clone_size: many; d_call: -
cdr3_nt: TGTGCCAGCAGCCTGCAGGTTGCAGGCACTGAAGCTTTCTTT; cdr3_aa: CASSLQVAGTEAFF; j_call: TRBJ1-1; v_call: TRBV6-1; clone_size: many; d_call: -
cdr3_nt: TGTGCCAGCAGCTACGGACTAGCGGGAGGGCCGGGCGAGCAGTACTTC; cdr3_aa: CASSYGLAGGPGEQYF; j_call: TRBJ2-7; v_call: TRBV7-2; clone_size: many; d_call: TRBD2
cdr3_nt: TGCAGTGCTGGTTCCGGGACAGCCAAAAACATTCAGTACTTC; cdr3_aa: CSAGSGTAKNIQYF; j_call: TRBJ2-4; v_call: TRBV20-1; clone_size: few; d_call: -
cdr3_nt: TGTGCCAGCAGTTTGATTCGGCACCAAGAGACCCAGTACTTC; cdr3_aa: CASSLIRHQETQYF; j_call: TRBJ2-5; v_call: TRBV12-3/TRBV12-4; clone_size: many; d_call: -
cdr3_nt: TGTGCCAGCAGCGAAACAGACAGGGGGCACGGGGAGCTGTTTTTT; cdr3_aa: CASSETDRGHGELFF; j_call: TRBJ2-2; v_call: TRBV3-1; clone_size: few; d_call: TRBD1
cdr3_nt: TGTGCCAGCAGCTTAGGACAGAGGGAGCGCCAGCCCCAGCATTTT; cdr3_aa: CASSLGQRERQPQHF; j_call: TRBJ1-5; v_call: TRBV7-9; clone_size: once; d_call: -
cdr3_nt: TGCAGCGTTAGTAAGATTAACGCAGATACGCAGTATTTT; cdr3_aa: CSVSKINADTQYF; j_call: TRBJ2-3; v_call: TRBV29-1; clone_size: few; d_call: -
cdr3_nt: TGTGCCATCAGTGAGGTGGAGGGCCCCGAAGAGACCCAGTACTTC; cdr3_aa: CAISEVEGPEETQYF; j_call: TRBJ2-5; v_call: TRBV10-3; clone_size: many; d_call: -
cdr3_nt: TGTGCCAGCAGTTACTCCAGGGTTTTTGCGGGGGGCTACGAGCAGTACTTC; cdr3_aa: CASSYSRVFAGGYEQYF; j_call: TRBJ2-7; v_call: TRBV6-2/TRBV6-3; clone_size: many; d_call: TRBD2
cdr3_nt: TGTGCCAGCAGCGAGACAGCTGAGCAGTTCTTC; cdr3_aa: CASSETAEQFF; j_call: TRBJ2-1; v_call: TRBV7-8; clone_size: few; d_call: -
cdr3_nt: TGTGCCAGCAGCTCACTAGCGAGTAGACTATACAATGAGCAGTTCTTC; cdr3_aa: CASSSLASRLYNEQFF; j_call: TRBJ2-1; v_call: TRBV6-2/TRBV6-3; clone_size: many; d_call: TRBD2
cdr3_nt: TGTGCCAGCAGCTTAGTAGGGACTAGCGGGAGCCCAGATACGCAGTATTTT; cdr3_aa: CASSLVGTSGSPDTQYF; j_call: TRBJ2-3; v_call: TRBV7-3; clone_size: many; d_call: TRBD2
cdr3_nt: TGTGCCAGCAGTGCCCCGGGGGGGAATGAGCAGTTCTTC; cdr3_aa: CASSAPGGNEQFF; j_call: TRBJ2-1; v_call: TRBV25-1; clone_size: many; d_call: TRBD2
cdr3_nt: TGTGCCAGCAGCCCTACAGGGGGAGGGTCCTACGAGCAGTACTTC; cdr3_aa: CASSPTGGGSYEQYF; j_call: TRBJ2-7; v_call: TRBV14; clone_size: many; d_call: -
cdr3_nt: TGTGCCAGCATTCCGACAGGGACGAACACTGAAGCTTTCTTT; cdr3_aa: CASIPTGTNTEAFF; j_call: TRBJ1-1; v_call: TRBV12-3/TRBV12-4; clone_size: many; d_call: TRBD1
cdr3_nt: TGTGCCAGCTCACCAGATCAGGGACGGCACAATGAGCAGTTCTTC; cdr3_aa: CASSPDQGRHNEQFF; j_call: TRBJ2-1; v_call: TRBV18; clone_size: few; d_call: -
cdr3_nt: TGTGCCAGCAGTTACAGGGTCGTTTCCTCTGGAAACACCATATATTTT; cdr3_aa: CASSYRVVSSGNTIYF; j_call: TRBJ1-3; v_call: TRBV6-5; clone_size: few; d_call: -
cdr3_nt: TGCGCCAGCAGCCAAGGGCCAGGGTTGGTGGGTACTGAAGCTTTCTTT; cdr3_aa: CASSQGPGLVGTEAFF; j_call: TRBJ1-1; v_call: TRBV4-3; clone_size: -; d_call: -
cdr3_nt: TGTGCCAGCAGTTATGGGGTTGGTAGCGGGTCGTATCGCACAGATACGCAGTATTTT; cdr3_aa: CASSYGVGSGSYRTDTQYF; j_call: TRBJ2-3; v_call: TRBV28; clone_size: few; d_call: TRBD2
cdr3_nt: TGTGCCAGCAGTTTGGTAAAGGGGGGCTATGGCTACACCTTC; cdr3_aa: CASSLVKGGYGYTF; j_call: TRBJ1-2; v_call: TRBV28; clone_size: many; d_call: -
cdr3_nt: TGTGCCAGCAGCTTAGGGGGATTACCCTACAATGAGCAGTTCTTC; cdr3_aa: CASSLGGLPYNEQFF; j_call: TRBJ2-1; v_call: TRBV11-2; clone_size: many; d_call: -
cdr3_nt: TGTGCCAGCAGGACTTTAGCGGGAGCCCTTAACAATGAGCAGTTCTTC; cdr3_aa: CASRTLAGALNNEQFF; j_call: TRBJ2-1; v_call: TRBV27; clone_size: many; d_call: TRBD2
cdr3_nt: TGTGCCAGCTCACCGTCTACCGGCCTAGCGGGAGGACCTAGCTCCTACAATGAGCAGTTCTTC; cdr3_aa: CASSPSTGLAGGPSSYNEQFF; j_call: TRBJ2-1; v_call: TRBV18; clone_size: few; d_call: TRBD2
cdr3_nt: TGCGCCAGCAGCCAAGATGTCCTCAATCAGCCCCAGCATTTT; cdr3_aa: CASSQDVLNQPQHF; j_call: TRBJ1-5; v_call: TRBV4-1; clone_size: -; d_call: -
cdr3_nt: TGTGCCAGTAGTATAATTAACCGGAATCAGCCCCAGCATTTT; cdr3_aa: CASSIINRNQPQHF; j_call: TRBJ1-5; v_call: TRBV19; clone_size: few; d_call: -
cdr3_nt: TGTGCCAGCACCAAGGGGAGGCCCACCTACGAGCAGTACTTC; cdr3_aa: CASTKGRPTYEQYF; j_call: TRBJ2-7; v_call: TRBV28; clone_size: many; d_call: -
cdr3_nt: TGTGCCAGCAGTTCTATTATCGACAGGGGCAGCACAGATACGCAGTATTTT; cdr3_aa: CASSSIIDRGSTDTQYF; j_call: TRBJ2-3; v_call: TRBV28; clone_size: many; d_call: TRBD1
cdr3_nt: TGCAGTGCTACGGGGGAGAGCAATCAGCCCCAGCATTTT; cdr3_aa: CSATGESNQPQHF; j_call: TRBJ1-5; v_call: TRBV20-1; clone_size: few; d_call: -
cdr3_nt: TGTGCCAGTACCACACCGACAGGGGACTATAATTCACCCCTCCACTTT; cdr3_aa: CASTTPTGDYNSPLHF; j_call: TRBJ1-6; v_call: TRBV19; clone_size: -; d_call: TRBD1
cdr3_nt: TGTGCCAGCAGCTCCTCCGCTAGAGCGGGGGAATTCACAGATACGCAGTATTTT; cdr3_aa: CASSSSARAGEFTDTQYF; j_call: TRBJ2-3; v_call: TRBV13; clone_size: many; d_call: TRBD2
cdr3_nt: TGCGCCAGCGGGCCGACAGCTTACACCGGGGAGCTGTTTTTT; cdr3_aa: CASGPTAYTGELFF; j_call: TRBJ2-2; v_call: TRBV5-1; clone_size: -; d_call: -
cdr3_nt: TGCGCCAGCAGCCACGGCTCAGGGACAGCCTACTATCAGTACTTC; cdr3_aa: CASSHGSGTAYYQYF; j_call: TRBJ2-7; v_call: TRBV4-3; clone_size: -; d_call: TRBD1
cdr3_nt: TGTGCCAGCAGCTCTAGCGGGTCCTCCTACGAGCAGTACTTC; cdr3_aa: CASSSSGSSYEQYF; j_call: TRBJ2-7; v_call: TRBV27; clone_size: many; d_call: TRBD2
cdr3_nt: TGTGCCTGGAGTGGGGCACTGGACAGGGTAAAAGAAAAACTGTTTTTT; cdr3_aa: CAWSGALDRVKEKLFF; j_call: TRBJ1-4; v_call: TRBV30; clone_size: many; d_call: TRBD1
cdr3_nt: TGCGCCAGCATCTCGGAGGGCTACGAGCAGTACTTC; cdr3_aa: CASISEGYEQYF; j_call: TRBJ2-7; v_call: TRBV5-1; clone_size: -; d_call: -